Listed below are T cell receptor beta chains from one sample, sequenced in a study of T-cell memory formation after mild COVID-19. TCRdb ran MiXCR on the 5' RACE reads and lists one entry per CDR3 protein. This sample has around 340,000 distinct CDR3 sequences, with 21% found just once. The sequencing sample was made of PBMCs or a T cell subset sorted from them (not recorded which). These receptors were obtained from an adult woman who had mild COVID-19 (a few samples of this study predate the infection). Cell type and time point are not known. CDR3s include the opening cysteine and the closing phenylalanine or tryptophan. The D gene is left open where the match is weak. Size is omitted from some rows. Given values are once, few, many or a class for expanded clones.

j_gene: TRBJ2-3
v_gene: TRBV10-2
d_gene: TRBD1
abundance: few
CDR3aa: CASSPDRISTDTQYF
CDR3nt: TGCGCCAGCAGTCCGGACAGGATTAGCACAGATACGCAGTATTTT

j_gene: TRBJ1-6
v_gene: TRBV3-1
d_gene: -
abundance: few
CDR3aa: CASSLTTHLHF
CDR3nt: TGTGCCAGCAGCCTTACTACCCACCTCCACTTT

j_gene: TRBJ2-1
v_gene: TRBV7-9
d_gene: -
abundance: -
CDR3aa: CASSPRGRIDEQFF
CDR3nt: TGTGCCAGCAGCCCCCGTGGGCGAATCGATGAGCAGTTCTTC

j_gene: TRBJ2-3
v_gene: TRBV4-1
d_gene: TRBD2
abundance: many
CDR3aa: CASSQGAGGLADTQYF
CDR3nt: TGCGCCAGCAGCCAAGGGGCGGGGGGGTTGGCAGATACGCAGTATTTT

j_gene: TRBJ2-1
v_gene: TRBV12-3/TRBV12-4
d_gene: TRBD2
abundance: -
CDR3aa: CASSSSRTSGTYNEQFF
CDR3nt: TGTGCCAGCAGCTCCTCTAGGACTAGCGGGACCTACAATGAGCAGTTCTTC

j_gene: TRBJ2-1
v_gene: TRBV4-1
d_gene: TRBD2
abundance: -
CDR3aa: CASSHAGVPYNEQFF
CDR3nt: TGCGCCAGCAGCCACGCGGGGGTCCCCTACAATGAGCAGTTCTTC

j_gene: TRBJ2-5
v_gene: TRBV5-1
d_gene: -
abundance: -
CDR3aa: CASSPGTAEETQYF
CDR3nt: TGCGCCAGCAGCCCAGGGACGGCGGAAGAGACCCAGTACTTC

j_gene: TRBJ2-7
v_gene: TRBV12-2
d_gene: -
abundance: few
CDR3aa: CASRSMPDDSYEQYF
CDR3nt: TGTGCAAGTCGCTCCATGCCCGACGACTCCTACGAGCAGTACTTC

j_gene: TRBJ1-6
v_gene: TRBV15
d_gene: -
abundance: -
CDR3aa: CATSRMRVANSPLHF
CDR3nt: TGTGCCACCAGCAGAATGCGGGTAGCCAATTCACCCCTCCACTTT

j_gene: TRBJ2-2
v_gene: TRBV7-7
d_gene: -
abundance: -
CDR3aa: CATQPTVGGPGELFF
CDR3nt: TGTGCTACCCAACCGACAGTGGGCGGGCCCGGGGAGCTGTTTTTT

j_gene: TRBJ1-1
v_gene: TRBV5-5
d_gene: -
abundance: -
CDR3aa: CASSGGQRSTEAFF
CDR3nt: TGTGCCAGCAGCGGAGGACAGAGAAGTACTGAAGCTTTCTTT

j_gene: TRBJ1-5
v_gene: TRBV20-1
d_gene: -
abundance: -
CDR3aa: CSARGAGQYQPQHF
CDR3nt: TGCAGTGCTAGGGGGGCAGGGCAGTATCAGCCCCAGCATTTT

j_gene: TRBJ2-2
v_gene: TRBV27
d_gene: -
abundance: few
CDR3aa: CASSPYQGSTGELFF
CDR3nt: TGTGCCAGCAGTCCGTACCAGGGGAGCACCGGGGAGCTGTTTTTT

j_gene: TRBJ2-2
v_gene: TRBV29-1
d_gene: TRBD2
abundance: few
CDR3aa: CSVDTGGSGELFF
CDR3nt: TGCAGCGTTGATACGGGGGGTTCCGGGGAGCTGTTTTTT

j_gene: TRBJ2-5
v_gene: TRBV3-1
d_gene: -
abundance: -
CDR3aa: CASSQDWLDQETQYF
CDR3nt: TGTGCCAGCAGCCAAGATTGGCTAGACCAAGAGACCCAGTACTTC

j_gene: TRBJ2-5
v_gene: TRBV5-1
d_gene: -
abundance: few
CDR3aa: CASSASDRAQETQYF
CDR3nt: TGCGCCAGCAGCGCTAGCGACAGGGCGCAAGAGACCCAGTACTTC

j_gene: TRBJ1-1
v_gene: TRBV12-3/TRBV12-4
d_gene: -
abundance: -
CDR3aa: CASSEGLTEAFF
CDR3nt: TGTGCCAGCAGTGAGGGTCTAACTGAAGCTTTCTTT

j_gene: TRBJ2-5
v_gene: TRBV27
d_gene: -
abundance: -
CDR3aa: CASSTIPPVGAEAQYF
CDR3nt: TGTGCCAGCAGTACTATCCCCCCCGTGGGAGCCGAGGCCCAGTACTTC

j_gene: TRBJ1-5
v_gene: TRBV15
d_gene: -
abundance: -
CDR3aa: CATSREWVSGNQPQHF
CDR3nt: TGTGCCACCAGCAGAGAATGGGTTTCGGGCAATCAGCCCCAGCATTTT

j_gene: TRBJ1-1
v_gene: TRBV30
d_gene: TRBD1
abundance: few
CDR3aa: CAWNEPGQGPEAFF
CDR3nt: TGTGCCTGGAACGAACCGGGACAGGGGCCTGAAGCTTTCTTT

j_gene: TRBJ2-3
v_gene: TRBV9
d_gene: TRBD2
abundance: -
CDR3aa: CASSVAGRGVTDTQYF
CDR3nt: TGTGCCAGCAGCGTAGCGGGACGGGGGGTCACAGATACGCAGTATTTT

j_gene: TRBJ2-5
v_gene: TRBV12-3/TRBV12-4
d_gene: -
abundance: -
CDR3aa: CASSFESGLETQYF
CDR3nt: TGTGCCAGCAGTTTTGAATCGGGGTTGGAGACCCAGTACTTC

j_gene: TRBJ2-1
v_gene: TRBV5-5
d_gene: TRBD1
abundance: -
CDR3aa: CASSIRTGLDNEQFF
CDR3nt: TGTGCCAGCAGCATCCGGACAGGGCTGGACAATGAGCAGTTCTTC

j_gene: TRBJ2-2
v_gene: TRBV30
d_gene: -
abundance: -
CDR3aa: CAWSLTRTGELFF
CDR3nt: TGTGCCTGGAGTTTAACAAGGACCGGGGAGCTGTTTTTT

j_gene: TRBJ2-1
v_gene: TRBV5-6
d_gene: -
abundance: -
CDR3aa: CASSSGPGGSSYNEQFF
CDR3nt: TGTGCCAGCAGCTCAGGCCCAGGGGGGAGCTCCTACAATGAGCAGTTCTTC

j_gene: TRBJ1-1
v_gene: TRBV2
d_gene: -
abundance: -
CDR3aa: CASPDIMNAEAFF
CDR3nt: TGTGCCAGCCCAGATATTATGAACGCTGAAGCTTTCTTT

j_gene: TRBJ2-1
v_gene: TRBV4-3
d_gene: TRBD2
abundance: -
CDR3aa: CASSQDRDYLTYNEQFF
CDR3nt: TGCGCCAGCAGCCAAGATCGGGACTACCTCACCTACAATGAGCAGTTCTTC

j_gene: TRBJ2-3
v_gene: TRBV12-3/TRBV12-4
d_gene: TRBD2
abundance: -
CDR3aa: CASRGLAGDTDTQYF
CDR3nt: TGTGCCAGCAGGGGGTTAGCGGGAGACACAGATACGCAGTATTTT

j_gene: TRBJ1-1
v_gene: TRBV3-1
d_gene: TRBD1
abundance: few
CDR3aa: CASSQGQGSTEAFF
CDR3nt: TGTGCCAGCAGCCAGGGACAGGGGAGCACTGAAGCTTTCTTT

j_gene: TRBJ1-2
v_gene: TRBV4-2
d_gene: -
abundance: few
CDR3aa: CASSQDQLRPYTF
CDR3nt: TGTGCCAGCAGCCAAGATCAGTTACGCCCGTACACCTTC

j_gene: TRBJ2-3
v_gene: TRBV20-1
d_gene: -
abundance: few
CDR3aa: CSAREQGTDTQYF
CDR3nt: TGCAGTGCTAGAGAACAGGGCACAGATACGCAGTATTTT

j_gene: TRBJ2-3
v_gene: TRBV5-1
d_gene: TRBD1
abundance: -
CDR3aa: CASGTGLGTDTQYF
CDR3nt: TGCGCCAGCGGGACAGGGTTGGGCACAGATACGCAGTATTTT

j_gene: TRBJ2-7
v_gene: TRBV5-1
d_gene: -
abundance: -
CDR3aa: CASSLDQGEQYF
CDR3nt: TGCGCCAGCAGCTTAGACCAGGGCGAGCAGTACTTC

j_gene: TRBJ2-7
v_gene: TRBV12-3/TRBV12-4
d_gene: -
abundance: -
CDR3aa: CASSLATGGPYEQYF
CDR3nt: TGTGCCAGCAGTTTAGCGACAGGAGGACCCTACGAGCAGTACTTC

j_gene: TRBJ2-2
v_gene: TRBV7-6
d_gene: TRBD2
abundance: -
CDR3aa: CASSLWAGGSTGELFF
CDR3nt: TGTGCCAGCAGCCTCTGGGCGGGGGGGTCAACCGGGGAGCTGTTTTTT

j_gene: TRBJ2-3
v_gene: TRBV7-9
d_gene: TRBD2
abundance: few
CDR3aa: CASSSGRTSEDRFTQYF
CDR3nt: TGTGCCAGCAGCTCGGGTCGGACTAGCGAGGACAGGTTTACGCAGTATTTT

j_gene: TRBJ1-1
v_gene: TRBV11-2
d_gene: -
abundance: few
CDR3aa: CASSLDLGMNTEAFF
CDR3nt: TGTGCCAGCAGCTTAGATTTGGGGATGAACACTGAAGCTTTCTTT

j_gene: TRBJ2-5
v_gene: TRBV6-6
d_gene: -
abundance: -
CDR3aa: CASRTYQETQYF
CDR3nt: TGTGCCAGTCGGACTTACCAAGAGACCCAGTACTTC

j_gene: TRBJ2-2
v_gene: TRBV11-1
d_gene: -
abundance: few
CDR3aa: CASSWGRSTGELFF
CDR3nt: TGTGCCAGCAGCTGGGGCAGGTCCACCGGGGAGCTGTTTTTT

j_gene: TRBJ1-1
v_gene: TRBV5-1
d_gene: -
abundance: -
CDR3aa: CASSSTETMNTEAFF
CDR3nt: TGCGCCAGCAGCTCGACAGAGACCATGAACACTGAAGCTTTCTTT

j_gene: TRBJ2-2
v_gene: TRBV5-1
d_gene: -
abundance: -
CDR3aa: CASSLVSRAGTGELFF
CDR3nt: TGCGCCAGCAGCTTGGTGTCCCGGGCGGGCACCGGGGAGCTGTTTTTT

j_gene: TRBJ2-7
v_gene: TRBV24-1
d_gene: -
abundance: few
CDR3aa: CATSDPLASGSYEQYF
CDR3nt: TGTGCCACCAGTGACCCTCTAGCGTCTGGCTCCTACGAGCAGTACTTC

j_gene: TRBJ2-6
v_gene: TRBV5-1
d_gene: -
abundance: -
CDR3aa: CASSLMANVLTF
CDR3nt: TGCGCCAGCAGCTTGATGGCCAACGTCCTGACTTTC

j_gene: TRBJ2-3
v_gene: TRBV5-1
d_gene: -
abundance: few
CDR3aa: CASSLEYADTDTQYF
CDR3nt: TGCGCCAGCAGCTTGGAGTACGCGGACACAGATACGCAGTATTTT

j_gene: TRBJ1-5
v_gene: TRBV9
d_gene: -
abundance: -
CDR3aa: CASSAGEAQPQHF
CDR3nt: TGTGCCAGCAGCGCCGGAGAGGCGCAGCCCCAGCATTTT

j_gene: TRBJ2-1
v_gene: TRBV12-3/TRBV12-4
d_gene: -
abundance: -
CDR3aa: CASRFEWFDEQFF
CDR3nt: TGTGCCAGCCGATTCGAGTGGTTCGATGAGCAGTTCTTC

j_gene: TRBJ2-1
v_gene: TRBV3-1
d_gene: -
abundance: -
CDR3aa: CASSSSGSIHFF
CDR3nt: TGTGCCAGCAGCTCCTCTGGAAGCATTCATTTCTTC

j_gene: TRBJ1-1
v_gene: TRBV20-1
d_gene: TRBD1
abundance: -
CDR3aa: CSGLWRGRIEAFF
CDR3nt: TGCAGTGGGTTGTGGAGGGGGCGTATTGAAGCTTTCTTT

j_gene: TRBJ1-6
v_gene: TRBV27
d_gene: TRBD1
abundance: -
CDR3aa: CASSFTTGALYNSPLHF
CDR3nt: TGTGCCAGCAGTTTTACGACAGGGGCCCTCTATAATTCACCCCTCCACTTT

j_gene: TRBJ2-3
v_gene: TRBV6-4
d_gene: -
abundance: -
CDR3aa: CASSATGWGTQYF
CDR3nt: TGTGCCAGCAGCGCTACAGGGTGGGGTACGCAGTATTTT

j_gene: TRBJ2-6
v_gene: TRBV9
d_gene: TRBD2
abundance: -
CDR3aa: CASSVPRGFGANVLTF
CDR3nt: TGTGCCAGCAGCGTACCGCGGGGGTTTGGGGCCAACGTCCTGACTTTC

j_gene: TRBJ2-5
v_gene: TRBV20-1
d_gene: TRBD1
abundance: -
CDR3aa: CSARGTDRDRLLETQYF
CDR3nt: TGCAGTGCTAGAGGAACCGACCGGGACAGGTTATTAGAGACCCAGTACTTC

j_gene: TRBJ2-5
v_gene: TRBV30
d_gene: -
abundance: few
CDR3aa: CAWSLGAQETQYF
CDR3nt: TGTGCCTGGAGTTTAGGGGCCCAAGAGACCCAGTACTTC